This T cell receptor (beta chain) comes out of a study of OX40 agonist ivuxolimab in advanced cancers. As for the study in general: Antecedent anti-PD-1, anti-PD-L1 or anti-CTLA-4 therapy was permissible, with under 50% having received some.

A single count supports this clone. Its antigen is undetermined. V was clipped by 2 bases and J by 5 bases; unmatched bases: 5. In germline, CDR1 is MNHEY, CDR2 SMNVEV (reference sequence). The CDR3 sequence is 15 residues long. Clones were read by immunoSEQ multiplex PCR, and TCRdb kept only the in-frame ones, dropping some. Altogether 35,000 to 45,000 clones are present, roughly 87% being singletons, with the ten largest covering roughly 18%. Whole-study results and caveats: Averaged across samples, CD8+ T cells carried more expanded clones than CD4+ did. Normalized T-cell clonal expansion was also low in a subset of nonresponders. CD4+ and CD8+ blood T cells expanded clonally by week 6 at 0.1 to 3.0 mg/kg.

The sequence was collected from an adult with an advanced solid tumor such as melanoma, head and neck, liver or kidney cancer. The chain is built from TRBV27 and TRBJ2-7; 11 positions agree with TRBD1. The sample consisted of CD4+ or CD8+ T cells sorted from blood, taken in a trial of the OX40 agonist ivuxolimab. CDR3 amino acids: CASSLVGQGDHEQYF. For the CDR3, the DNA is TGTGCCAGCAGTTTAGTGGGACAGGGGGACCACGAGCAGTACTTC.